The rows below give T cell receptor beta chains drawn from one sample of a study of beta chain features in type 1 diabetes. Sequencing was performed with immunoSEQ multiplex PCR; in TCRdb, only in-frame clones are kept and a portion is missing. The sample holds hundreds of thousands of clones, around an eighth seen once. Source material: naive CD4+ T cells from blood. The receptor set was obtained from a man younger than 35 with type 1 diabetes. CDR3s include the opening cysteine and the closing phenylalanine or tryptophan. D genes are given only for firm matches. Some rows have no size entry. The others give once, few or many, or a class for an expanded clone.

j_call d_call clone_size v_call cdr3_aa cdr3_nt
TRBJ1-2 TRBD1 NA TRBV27 CASSSTGITYGYTF TGTGCCAGCAGTTCGACAGGGATCACCTATGGCTACACCTTC
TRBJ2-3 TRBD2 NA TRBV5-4 CASSLLAGPTYTDTQYF TGTGCCAGCAGCTTACTAGCGGGACCAACCTACACAGATACGCAGTATTTT
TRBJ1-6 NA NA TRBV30 CAWSDNYNSPLHF TGTGCCTGGAGTGACAACTATAATTCACCCCTCCACTTT
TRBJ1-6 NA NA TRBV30 CAWSVGLSSPLHF TGTGCCTGGAGTGTTGGGCTGAGTTCACCCCTCCACTTT
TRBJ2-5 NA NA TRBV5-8 CASSIPGEGETQYF TGTGCCAGCAGCATCCCAGGGGAAGGGGAGACCCAGTACTTC
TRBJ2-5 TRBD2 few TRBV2 CASSTRTSGGQETQYF TGTGCCAGCAGTACTCGGACTAGCGGGGGACAAGAGACCCAGTACTTC
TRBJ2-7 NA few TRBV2 CASSEIVWRVGSSNEQYF TGTGCCAGCAGTGAAATAGTCTGGCGTGTCGGGAGTTCCAACGAGCAGTACTTC
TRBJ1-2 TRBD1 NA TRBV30 CAWSRGNYGYTF TGTGCCTGGAGCAGGGGGAACTATGGCTACACCTTC
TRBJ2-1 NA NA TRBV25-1 CASSETEVLEQFF TGTGCCAGCAGTGAAACAGAAGTTCTTGAGCAGTTCTTC
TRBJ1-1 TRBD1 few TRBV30 CAWSFTGDTEAFF TGTGCCTGGAGTTTTACAGGGGACACTGAAGCTTTCTTT
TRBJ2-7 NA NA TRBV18 CASSSASHISYEQYF TGTGCCAGCTCCTCGGCAAGTCACATATCCTACGAGCAGTACTTC
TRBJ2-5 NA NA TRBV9 CASSEGETQYF TGTGCCAGCAGCGAGGGAGAGACCCAGTACTTC
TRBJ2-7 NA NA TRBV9 CASSVDQHPGEQYF TGTGCCAGCAGCGTAGATCAGCACCCAGGCGAGCAGTACTTC
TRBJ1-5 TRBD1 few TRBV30 CAWNIGTEYQPQHF TGTGCCTGGAACATCGGGACAGAATATCAGCCCCAGCATTTT
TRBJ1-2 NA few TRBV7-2 CASSLTGPSTGNGYTF TGTGCCAGCAGCCTTACCGGACCGAGTACTGGAAACGGCTACACCTTC
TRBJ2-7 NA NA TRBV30 CAWSSILGGRDPYEQYF TGTGCCTGGAGCTCTATCCTGGGGGGGCGCGATCCCTACGAGCAGTACTTC
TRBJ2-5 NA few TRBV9 CASSARARETQYF TGTGCCAGCAGCGCCCGAGCCAGAGAGACCCAGTACTTC
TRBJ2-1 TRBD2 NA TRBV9 CASSVAGLAANEQFF TGTGCCAGCAGCGTAGCGGGACTAGCGGCCAATGAGCAGTTCTTC
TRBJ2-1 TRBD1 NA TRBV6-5 CASSPRDRGINEQFF TGTGCCAGCAGTCCTAGGGACAGGGGAATCAATGAGCAGTTCTTC
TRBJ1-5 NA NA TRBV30 CAWSVTTGGQPQHF TGTGCCTGGAGTGTAACAACAGGAGGCCAGCCCCAGCATTTT